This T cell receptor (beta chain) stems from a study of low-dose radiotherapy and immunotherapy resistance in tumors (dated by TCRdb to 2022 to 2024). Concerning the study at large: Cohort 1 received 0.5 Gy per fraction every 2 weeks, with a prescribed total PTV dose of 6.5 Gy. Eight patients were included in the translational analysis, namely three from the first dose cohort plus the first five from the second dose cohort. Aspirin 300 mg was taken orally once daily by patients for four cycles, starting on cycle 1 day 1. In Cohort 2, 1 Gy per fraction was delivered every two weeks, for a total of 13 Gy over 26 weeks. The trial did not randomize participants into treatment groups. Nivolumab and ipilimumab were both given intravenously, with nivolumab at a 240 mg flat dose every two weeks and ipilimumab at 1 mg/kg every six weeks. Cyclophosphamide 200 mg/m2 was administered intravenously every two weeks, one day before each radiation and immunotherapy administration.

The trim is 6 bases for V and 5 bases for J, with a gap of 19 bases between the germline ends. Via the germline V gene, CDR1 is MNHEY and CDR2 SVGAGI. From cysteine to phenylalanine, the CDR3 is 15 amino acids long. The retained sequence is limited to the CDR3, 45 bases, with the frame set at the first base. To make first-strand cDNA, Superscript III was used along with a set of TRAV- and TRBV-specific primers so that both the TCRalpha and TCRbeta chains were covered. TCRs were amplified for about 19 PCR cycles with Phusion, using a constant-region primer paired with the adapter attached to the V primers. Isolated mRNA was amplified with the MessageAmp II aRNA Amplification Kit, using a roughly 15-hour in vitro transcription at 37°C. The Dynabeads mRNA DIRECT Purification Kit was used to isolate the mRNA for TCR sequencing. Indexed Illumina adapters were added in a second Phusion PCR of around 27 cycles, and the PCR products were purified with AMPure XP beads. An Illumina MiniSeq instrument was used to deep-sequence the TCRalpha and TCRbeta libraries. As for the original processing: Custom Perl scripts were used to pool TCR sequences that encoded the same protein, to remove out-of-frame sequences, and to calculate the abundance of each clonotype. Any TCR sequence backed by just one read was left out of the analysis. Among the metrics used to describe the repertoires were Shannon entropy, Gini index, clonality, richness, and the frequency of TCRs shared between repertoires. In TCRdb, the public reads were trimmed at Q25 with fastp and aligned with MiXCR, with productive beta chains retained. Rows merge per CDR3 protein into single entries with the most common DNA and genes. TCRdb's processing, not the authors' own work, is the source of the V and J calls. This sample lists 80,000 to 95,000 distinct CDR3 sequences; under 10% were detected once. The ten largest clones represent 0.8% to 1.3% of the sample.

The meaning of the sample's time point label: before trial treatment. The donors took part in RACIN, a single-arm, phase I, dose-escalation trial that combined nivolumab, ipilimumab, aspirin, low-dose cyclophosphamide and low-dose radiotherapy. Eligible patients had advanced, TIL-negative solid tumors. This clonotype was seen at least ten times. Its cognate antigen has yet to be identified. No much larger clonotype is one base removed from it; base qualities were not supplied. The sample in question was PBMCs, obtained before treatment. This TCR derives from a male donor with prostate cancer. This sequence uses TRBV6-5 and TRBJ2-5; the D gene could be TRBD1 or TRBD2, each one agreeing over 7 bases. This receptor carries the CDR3 CASSSGGGGSETQYF. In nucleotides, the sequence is TGTGCCAGCAGCTCAGGGGGGGGCGGGAGCGAGACCCAGTACTTC.